This TCR beta chain was sequenced in a study of CD8 T cells in ankylosing spondylitis. Whole-study findings and limits: Roughly eight highly homologous variants formed a TCR beta motif that appeared characteristic of ankylosing spondylitis blood. Certain motif variants had earlier been reported in reactive arthritis synovial fluid and blood. CD8+ disease-linked clones were present at relatively low frequencies in blood. Reportedly, disease-linked clones are significantly enriched in ankylosing spondylitis patients' matched synovial fluid.

Library preparation for TCR beta used quantitative 5'-RACE with molecular barcodes. TCRdb reanalysed the 5' RACE reads using MiXCR and keeps one entry per CDR3 protein. The repertoire holds approximately 220,000 distinct CDR3 sequences, around 16% seen once, with 40% to 50% in the top ten. V gave up 0 bases and J gave up 6 bases, with 18 bases separating them. This CDR3 spans 16 amino acids. Per germline, CDR1 LGHNA and CDR2 YSLEER. This clonotype was seen only a few times. Its antigen is not identified. This chain uses TRBV4-3 with TRBJ2-7, with D unresolved. The sequence was collected from a male donor with ankylosing spondylitis. The sample consisted of blood, either unsorted or a sorted T cell fraction (not recorded which). The CDR3 loop is CASSQDPNPWVGEQYF. The DNA of the CDR3 is TGCGCCAGCAGCCAAGATCCCAACCCGTGGGTGGGCGAGCAGTACTTC.